The 13 T cell receptor beta chains below were found in one sample sequenced in a study of cytomegalovirus exposure and HLA in healthy donors (dated by TCRdb to 2016 to 2017). Library construction relied on the immunoSEQ multiplex PCR assay. For the multiplex PCR, a mixture combining 60 forward primers for TCR Vbeta segments and 13 reverse primers for TCR Jbeta segments was used. TCRdb provides this immuneACCESS table in a form limited to in-frame rearrangements. Some clones are lacking; in checked studies, under half of them reflect an unresolved V gene, and why the rest are absent is not known. This sample comprises nearly 95,000 clones, roughly 8.2% of them detected only once. Of the sample, roughly 2.1% falls within the top ten clones. The sequencing input was PBMCs. These receptors were obtained from a man aged 45-65 years in good health and CMV-seronegative.

This clone was observed a few times. The rearrangement uses TRBV5-6 and TRBJ1-6; D gene unclear. V was clipped by 1 base and J by 8 bases, with 10 bases between them. The CDR3 runs to 14 residues. Germline V gene data show CDR1 as SGHDT and CDR2 as YYEEEE. DNA for the CDR3: TGTGCCAGCAGCTTGTCGAATCTATATTCACCCCTCCACTTT. It is translated as CASSLSNLYSPLHF.

V usage is TRBV28 and J usage is TRBJ1-4; no firm D call. Looked up from germline, CDR1 is MDHEN and CDR2 is SYDVKM. The germline V and J ends were trimmed by 2 bases and 8 bases, with 18 bases remaining between them. This CDR3 has 16 amino acids. In nucleotides, the CDR3 is TGTGCCAGCAGTTTAGGAGGGTCCACCCGCTCCGAAAAACTGTTTTTT. Protein: CASSLGGSTRSEKLFF. Full variable domain (remainder filled in from reference TRBV28 and TRBJ1-4): DVKVTQSSRYLVKRTGEKVFLECVQDMDHENMFWYRQDPGLGLRLIYFSYDVKMKEKGDIPEGYSVSREKKERFSLILESASTNQTSMYLCASSLGGSTRSEKLFFGSGTQLSVL.

The V call is TRBV14, the J call TRBJ1-4; TRBD1 aligns across 8 bases. Germline assignment: CDR1 SGHDN and CDR2 FVKESK. V lost 3 bases to trimming and J lost 7 bases; unmatched junction nucleotides: 4. This CDR3 has 14 amino acids. CDR3 sequence: CASSHAGGSEKLFF. CDR3 sequence (DNA): TGTGCCAGCAGCCACGCAGGGGGCAGTGAAAAACTGTTTTTT.

As to this clone: Other DNA sequences in this specimen translate into the identical CDR3. The chain carries TRBV7-9 and TRBJ1-1; 7 bases fit TRBD1. J was trimmed by 1 base and V by 5 bases; bases with no gene match: 4. The CDR3 runs 14 residues. Germline CDR1 is SEHNR and CDR2 is FQNEAQ (reference sequence). CDR3 sequence: CASSLGQSNTEAFF. The CDR3 DNA follows: TGTGCCAGCAGCCTGGGACAGTCGAACACTGAAGCTTTCTTT.

This clone was recorded a few times. The gene calls are TRBV27 and TRBJ1-2, with no clear D. The CDR3 has 13 residues. The V gene's germline CDR1 is MNHEY and CDR2 SMNVEV (reference sequence). V was cut by 5 bases and J by 3 bases, with 10 bases left in between. The CDR3 DNA follows: TGTGCCAGCAGTCAAGAGGGATACTATGGCTACACCTTC. This sequence encodes CASSQEGYYGYTF.

A few counts support this clone. The genes are TRBV28 and TRBJ1-5, with 9 positions matching TRBD1. V lost 2 bases to trimming and J lost 3 bases; unmatched junction nucleotides: 2. CDR1 is MDHEN and CDR2 is SYDVKM in the germline V gene. The CDR3 extends over 15 amino acids. In nucleotides, the CDR3 is TGTGCCAGCAGTTTACGGGACAGGGTCAATCAGCCCCAGCATTTT. Encoded protein: CASSLRDRVNQPQHF.

About this clone: The junction does not match germline at one end; this may be a read error. The rearrangement joins TRBV6-1 to TRBJ2-5; a weak D match, TRBD2 (6 bases). Per the germline V gene, CDR1 is MNHNS and CDR2 is SASEGT. This CDR3 has 13 amino acids. CDR3 loop: CTSGRLAEETQYF. The CDR3 bases are TGTACCAGCGGTAGGTTAGCGGAGGAGACCCAGTACTTC.

A few counts support this clone. The gene calls are TRBV29-1 and TRBJ2-3; 8 nucleotides agree with TRBD1. The CDR3 is 14 residues long. The ends lost 5 bases at V and 3 bases at J; junction bases unmatched: 7. CDR1 is SQVTM, CDR2 ANQGSEA, per germline. The CDR3 here is CSVQGRGRTDTQYF. The CDR3 DNA is TGCAGCGTTCAGGGCAGGGGGCGGACAGATACGCAGTATTTT.

A few counts support this clone. This chain connects TRBV7-8 to TRBJ2-4; the D gene is possibly TRBD1 (5 bases). Germline loops: CDR1 SGHVS, CDR2 FQNEAQ. The germline V and J ends were trimmed by 5 bases and 8 bases, with 19 bases remaining between them. This CDR3 spans 15 amino acids. CDR3 protein: CASSPPPGIEDIQYF. The CDR3 coding sequence is TGTGCCAGCAGCCCCCCCCCAGGGATTGAGGACATTCAGTACTTC.

The chain has TRBV28 and TRBJ2-3; no clear D gene. This CDR3 is built from 15 residues. Trimming removed 7 bases from V and 5 bases from J, with 19 bases in between. CDR1 MDHEN and CDR2 SYDVKM come from the germline V gene. CDR3 sequence reads: CASKPLGVAVDTQYF. The DNA for the CDR3 is TGTGCCAGCAAACCCCTCGGAGTAGCCGTAGATACGCAGTATTTT.

The V call is TRBV7-9, the J call TRBJ2-3, with no clear D. Germline V gene sequence: CDR1 SEHNR, CDR2 FQNEAQ (reference sequence). The V and J ends lost 7 bases and 5 bases respectively, with 10 bases between them. The CDR3 length is 12 residues. The CDR3 region is CASNSYEDTQYF. The CDR3 region has the DNA TGTGCCAGCAACAGTTATGAAGATACGCAGTATTTT.

In its sample, this clone was seen a few times. In DNA form, the CDR3 reads TGTGCCAGCAGTCCACTTTCCACAGATACGCAGTATTTT. Encoded protein: CASSPLSTDTQYF. V usage is TRBV27 and J usage is TRBJ2-3; D gene ambiguous. Between the trimmed V and J ends, which lost 5 bases and 2 bases, there was a span of 8 bases. The germline V gene has CDR1 MNHEY and CDR2 SMNVEV (reference sequence). This CDR3 region has 13 residues.

V usage is TRBV4-2 and J usage is TRBJ2-5; D remains unclear. The CDR3 covers 14 residues. CDR1 and CDR2 from the germline V gene are LGHNA and YNFKEQ. The V and J ends lost 0 bases and 5 bases respectively, with 10 bases between them. This chain's CDR3 is CASSQEARSETQYF. The CDR3, as DNA: TGTGCCAGCAGCCAAGAGGCTAGAAGTGAGACCCAGTACTTC.